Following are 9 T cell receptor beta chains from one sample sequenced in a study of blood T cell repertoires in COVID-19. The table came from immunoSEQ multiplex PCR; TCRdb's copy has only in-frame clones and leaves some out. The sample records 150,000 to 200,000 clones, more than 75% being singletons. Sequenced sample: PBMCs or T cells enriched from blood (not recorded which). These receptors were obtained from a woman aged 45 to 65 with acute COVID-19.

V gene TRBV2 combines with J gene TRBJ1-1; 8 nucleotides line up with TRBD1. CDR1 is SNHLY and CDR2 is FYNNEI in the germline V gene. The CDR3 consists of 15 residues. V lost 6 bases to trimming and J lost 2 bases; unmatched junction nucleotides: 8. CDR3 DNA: TGTGCCAGCAGACGCGAAGGACAGGGCAACACTGAAGCTTTCTTT. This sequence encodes CASRREGQGNTEAFF.

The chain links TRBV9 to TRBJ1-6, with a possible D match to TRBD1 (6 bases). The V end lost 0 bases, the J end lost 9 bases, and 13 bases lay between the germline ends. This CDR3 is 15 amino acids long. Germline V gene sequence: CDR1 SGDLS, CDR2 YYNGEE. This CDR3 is CASSVGAGDGSPLHF. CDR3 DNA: TGTGCCAGCAGCGTAGGAGCAGGGGACGGTTCACCCCTCCACTTT.

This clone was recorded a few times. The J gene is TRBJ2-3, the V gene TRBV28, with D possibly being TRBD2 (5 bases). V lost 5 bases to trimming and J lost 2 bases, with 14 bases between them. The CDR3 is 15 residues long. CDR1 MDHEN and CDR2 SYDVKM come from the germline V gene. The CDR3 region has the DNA TGTGCCAGCAGTCCAGGAGGCTACCCCACAGATACGCAGTATTTT. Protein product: CASSPGGYPTDTQYF.

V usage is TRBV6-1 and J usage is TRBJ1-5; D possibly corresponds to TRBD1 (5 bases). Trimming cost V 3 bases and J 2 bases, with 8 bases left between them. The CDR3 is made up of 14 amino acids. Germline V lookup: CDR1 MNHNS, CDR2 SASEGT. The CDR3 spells CASSDTGRNQPQHF. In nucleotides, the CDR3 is TGTGCCAGCAGTGACACAGGACGCAATCAGCCCCAGCATTTT.

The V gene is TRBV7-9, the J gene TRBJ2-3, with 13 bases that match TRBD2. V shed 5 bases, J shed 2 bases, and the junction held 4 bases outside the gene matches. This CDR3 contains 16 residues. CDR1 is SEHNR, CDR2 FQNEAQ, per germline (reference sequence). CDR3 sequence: CASSKLAGGITDTQYF. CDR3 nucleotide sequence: TGTGCCAGCAGCAAACTAGCGGGGGGGATCACAGATACGCAGTATTTT.

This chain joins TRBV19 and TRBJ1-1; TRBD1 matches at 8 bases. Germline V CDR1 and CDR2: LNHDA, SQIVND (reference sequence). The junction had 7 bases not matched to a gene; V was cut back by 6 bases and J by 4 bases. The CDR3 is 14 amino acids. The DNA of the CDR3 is TGTGCCAGTAGCATGGACAGGGCCTCCACTGAAGCTTTCTTT. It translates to CASSMDRASTEAFF. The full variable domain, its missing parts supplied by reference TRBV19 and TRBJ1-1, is DGGITQSPKYLFRKEGQNVTLSCEQNLNHDAMYWYRQDPGQGLRLIYYSQIVNDFQKGDIAEGYSVSREKKESFPLTVTSAQKNPTAFYLCASSMDRASTEAFFGQGTRLTVV.

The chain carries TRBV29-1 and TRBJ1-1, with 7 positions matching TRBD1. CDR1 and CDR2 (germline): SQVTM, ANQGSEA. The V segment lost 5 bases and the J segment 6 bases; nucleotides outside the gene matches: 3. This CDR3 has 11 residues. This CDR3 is CSVLGGAEAFF. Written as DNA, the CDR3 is TGCAGCGTTCTAGGGGGCGCTGAAGCTTTCTTT.

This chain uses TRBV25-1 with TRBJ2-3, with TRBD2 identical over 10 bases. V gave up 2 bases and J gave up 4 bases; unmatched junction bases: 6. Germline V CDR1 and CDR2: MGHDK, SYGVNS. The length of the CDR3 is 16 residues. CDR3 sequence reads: CASSELSGGRADTQYF. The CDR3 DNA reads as TGTGCCAGCAGTGAACTTAGCGGGGGGCGGGCAGATACGCAGTATTTT.

The CDR3 DNA reads as TGTGCCAGCAGCTGGACGGGGGGGACTGAAGCTTTCTTT. Protein: CASSWTGGTEAFF. V gene TRBV7-9 combines with J gene TRBJ1-1, with D perhaps TRBD1 (5 bases). This CDR3 comprises 13 residues. Germline loops: CDR1 SEHNR, CDR2 FQNEAQ (reference sequence). V was shortened by 4 bases and J by 5 bases, with 11 bases between the two germline ends.